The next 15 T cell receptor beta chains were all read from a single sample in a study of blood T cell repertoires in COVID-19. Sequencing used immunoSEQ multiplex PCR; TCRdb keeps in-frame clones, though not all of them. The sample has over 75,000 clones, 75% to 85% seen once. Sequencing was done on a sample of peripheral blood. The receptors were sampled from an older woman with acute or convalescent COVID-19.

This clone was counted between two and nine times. The CDR3 DNA reads TGTGCCAGCAGTAGCGGGGGTCGTAGCAATGAAAAACTGTTTTTT. It specifies CASSSGGRSNEKLFF. V gene TRBV6-2 or TRBV6-3 combines with J gene TRBJ1-4; D is possibly TRBD1 (5 bases). CDR3 size: 15 residues. Germline V gives CDR1 MNHEY, CDR2 SVGEGT. V was trimmed by 5 bases and J by 5 bases, leaving 15 bases between them.

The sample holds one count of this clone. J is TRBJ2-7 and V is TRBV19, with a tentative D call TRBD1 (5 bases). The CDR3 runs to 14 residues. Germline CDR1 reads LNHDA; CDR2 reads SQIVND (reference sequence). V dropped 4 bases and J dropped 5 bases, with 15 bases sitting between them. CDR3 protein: CASSTPGIRDEQYF. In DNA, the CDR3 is TGTGCCAGTAGTACTCCAGGGATACGTGACGAGCAGTACTTC. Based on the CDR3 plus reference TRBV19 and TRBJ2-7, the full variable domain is DGGITQSPKYLFRKEGQNVTLSCEQNLNHDAMYWYRQDPGQGLRLIYYSQIVNDFQKGDIAEGYSVSREKKESFPLTVTSAQKNPTAFYLCASSTPGIRDEQYFGPGTRLTVT.

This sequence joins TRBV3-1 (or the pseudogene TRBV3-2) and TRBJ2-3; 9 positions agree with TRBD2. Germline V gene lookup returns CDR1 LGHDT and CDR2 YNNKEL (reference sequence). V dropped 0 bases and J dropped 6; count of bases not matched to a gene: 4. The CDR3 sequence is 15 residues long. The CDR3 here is CASSQDLLAGDTQYF. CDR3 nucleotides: TGTGCCAGCAGCCAAGATTTGCTAGCGGGGGATACGCAGTATTTT.

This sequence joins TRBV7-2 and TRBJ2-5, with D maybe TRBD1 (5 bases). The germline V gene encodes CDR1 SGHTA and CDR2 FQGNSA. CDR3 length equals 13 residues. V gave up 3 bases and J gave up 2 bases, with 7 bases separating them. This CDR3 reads CASSFQGQETQYF. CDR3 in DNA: TGTGCCAGCAGCTTTCAGGGACAAGAGACCCAGTACTTC.

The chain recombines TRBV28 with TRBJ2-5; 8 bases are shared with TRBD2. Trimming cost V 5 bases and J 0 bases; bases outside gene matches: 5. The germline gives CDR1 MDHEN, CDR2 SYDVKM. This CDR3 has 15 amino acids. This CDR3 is CASSPRLAHQETQYF. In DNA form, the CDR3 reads TGTGCCAGCAGTCCCCGACTAGCGCACCAAGAGACCCAGTACTTC. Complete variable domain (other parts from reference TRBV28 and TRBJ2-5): DVKVTQSSRYLVKRTGEKVFLECVQDMDHENMFWYRQDPGLGLRLIYFSYDVKMKEKGDIPEGYSVSREKKERFSLILESASTNQTSMYLCASSPRLAHQETQYFGPGTRLLVL.

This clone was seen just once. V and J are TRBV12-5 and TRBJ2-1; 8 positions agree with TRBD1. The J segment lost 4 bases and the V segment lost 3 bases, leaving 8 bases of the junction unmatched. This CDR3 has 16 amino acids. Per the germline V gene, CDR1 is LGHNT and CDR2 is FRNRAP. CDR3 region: CASGLHQGAGYNEQFF. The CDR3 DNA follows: TGTGCTAGTGGTTTACACCAGGGGGCGGGGTACAATGAGCAGTTCTTC. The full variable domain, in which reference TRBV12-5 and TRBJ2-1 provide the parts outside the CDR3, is DARVTQTPRHKVTEMGQEVTMRCQPILGHNTVFWYRQTMMQGLELLAYFRNRAPLDDSGMPKDRFSAEMPDATLATLKIQPSEPRDSAVYFCASGLHQGAGYNEQFFGPGTRLTVL.

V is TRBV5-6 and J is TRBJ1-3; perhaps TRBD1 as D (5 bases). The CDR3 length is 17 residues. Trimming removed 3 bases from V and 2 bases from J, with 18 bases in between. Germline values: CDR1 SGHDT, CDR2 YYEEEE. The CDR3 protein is CASSSTAGFTAGNTIYF. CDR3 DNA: TGTGCCAGCAGCTCGACGGCAGGGTTTACCGCTGGAAACACCATATATTTT.

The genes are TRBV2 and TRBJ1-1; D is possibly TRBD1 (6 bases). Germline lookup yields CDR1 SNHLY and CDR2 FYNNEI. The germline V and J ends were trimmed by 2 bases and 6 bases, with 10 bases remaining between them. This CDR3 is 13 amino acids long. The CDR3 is CASSEQTGAEAFF. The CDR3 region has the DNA TGTGCCAGCAGTGAACAGACAGGCGCTGAAGCTTTCTTT.

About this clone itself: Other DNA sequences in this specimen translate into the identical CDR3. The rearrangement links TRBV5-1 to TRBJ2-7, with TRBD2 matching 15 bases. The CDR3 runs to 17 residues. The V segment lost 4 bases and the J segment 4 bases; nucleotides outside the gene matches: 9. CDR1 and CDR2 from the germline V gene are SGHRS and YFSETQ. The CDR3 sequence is CASSPGLAGGWVYEQYF. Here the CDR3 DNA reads TGCGCCAGCAGCCCCGGACTAGCGGGAGGGTGGGTTTACGAGCAGTACTTC.

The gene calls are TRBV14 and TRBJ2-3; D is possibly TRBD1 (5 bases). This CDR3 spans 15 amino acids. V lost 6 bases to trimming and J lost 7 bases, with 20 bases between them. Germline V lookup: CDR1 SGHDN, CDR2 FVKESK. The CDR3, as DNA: TGTGCCAGCAGTCGCTCGGACAAACCAGGCTATACGCAGTATTTT. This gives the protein CASSRSDKPGYTQYF.

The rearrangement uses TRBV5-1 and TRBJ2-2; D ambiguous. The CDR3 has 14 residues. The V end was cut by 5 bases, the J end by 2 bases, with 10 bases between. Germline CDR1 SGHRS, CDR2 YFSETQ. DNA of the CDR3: TGCGCCAGCAGACTGGGCCTAAACACCGGGGAGCTGTTTTTT. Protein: CASRLGLNTGELFF.

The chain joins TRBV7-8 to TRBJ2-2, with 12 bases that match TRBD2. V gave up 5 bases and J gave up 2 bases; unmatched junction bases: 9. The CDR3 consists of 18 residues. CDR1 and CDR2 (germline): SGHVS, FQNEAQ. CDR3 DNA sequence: TGTGCCAGCAGCACCAGACTAGCGGGAGTTTTAAACACCGGGGAGCTGTTTTTT. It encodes CASSTRLAGVLNTGELFF. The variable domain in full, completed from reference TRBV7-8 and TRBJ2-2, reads GAGVSQSPRYKVAKRGQDVALRCDPISGHVSLFWYQQALGQGPEFLTYFQNEAQLDKSGLPSDRFFAERPEGSVSTLKIQRTQQEDSAVYLCASSTRLAGVLNTGELFFGEGSRLTVL.

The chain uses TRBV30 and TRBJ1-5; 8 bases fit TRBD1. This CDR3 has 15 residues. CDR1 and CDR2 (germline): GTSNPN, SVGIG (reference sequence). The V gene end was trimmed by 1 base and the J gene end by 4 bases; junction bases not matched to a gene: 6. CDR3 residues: CAWSGLTGDNQPQHF. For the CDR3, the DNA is TGTGCCTGGAGTGGATTGACAGGGGATAATCAGCCCCAGCATTTT.

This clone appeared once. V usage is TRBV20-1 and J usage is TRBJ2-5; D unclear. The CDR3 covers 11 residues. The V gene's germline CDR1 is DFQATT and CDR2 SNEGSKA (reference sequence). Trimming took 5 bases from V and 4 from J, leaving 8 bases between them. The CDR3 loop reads CSARTTETQYF. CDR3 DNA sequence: TGCAGTGCTCGAACTACAGAGACCCAGTACTTC.

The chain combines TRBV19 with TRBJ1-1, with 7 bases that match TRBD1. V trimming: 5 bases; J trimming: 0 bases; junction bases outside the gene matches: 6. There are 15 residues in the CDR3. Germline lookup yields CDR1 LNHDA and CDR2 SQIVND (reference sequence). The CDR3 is CASSPGGKLNTEAFF. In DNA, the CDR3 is TGTGCCAGTAGTCCAGGGGGTAAGCTGAACACTGAAGCTTTCTTT.